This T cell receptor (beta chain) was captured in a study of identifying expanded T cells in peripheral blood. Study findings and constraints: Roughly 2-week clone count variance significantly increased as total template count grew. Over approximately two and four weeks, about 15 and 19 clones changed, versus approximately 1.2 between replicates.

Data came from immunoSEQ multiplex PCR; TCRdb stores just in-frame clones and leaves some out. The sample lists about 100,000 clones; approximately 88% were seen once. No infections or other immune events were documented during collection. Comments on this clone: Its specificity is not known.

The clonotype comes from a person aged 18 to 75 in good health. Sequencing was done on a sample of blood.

The DNA of the CDR3 is TGTGCCAGCAGCCATGCCACGGGAGGGGTAGGACAAGAGACCCAGTACTTC. Its protein is CASSHATGGVGQETQYF. The J gene is TRBJ2-5, the V gene TRBV7-9, with 8 bases fitting TRBD2. Germline lookup yields CDR1 SEHNR and CDR2 FQNEAQ (reference sequence). V lost 5 bases, J lost 2 bases, and 13 bases stayed unmatched. CDR3 length: 17 amino acids.